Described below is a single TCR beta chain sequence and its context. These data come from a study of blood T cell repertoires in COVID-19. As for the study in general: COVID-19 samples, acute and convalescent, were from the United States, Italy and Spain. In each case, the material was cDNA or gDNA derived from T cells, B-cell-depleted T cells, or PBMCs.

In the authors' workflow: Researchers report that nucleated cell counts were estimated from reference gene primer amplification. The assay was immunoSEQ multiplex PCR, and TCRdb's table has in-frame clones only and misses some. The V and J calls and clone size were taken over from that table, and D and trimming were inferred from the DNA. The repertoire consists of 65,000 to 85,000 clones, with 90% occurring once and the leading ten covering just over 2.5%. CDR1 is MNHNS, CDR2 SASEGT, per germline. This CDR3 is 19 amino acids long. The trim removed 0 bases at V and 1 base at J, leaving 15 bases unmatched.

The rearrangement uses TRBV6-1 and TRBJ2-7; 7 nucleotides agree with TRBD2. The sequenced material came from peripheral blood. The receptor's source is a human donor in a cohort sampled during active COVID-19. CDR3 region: CASSEALRWLAEESYEQYF. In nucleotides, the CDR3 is TGTGCCAGCAGTGAAGCGCTTCGGTGGCTAGCGGAGGAATCCTACGAGCAGTACTTC.